This T cell receptor (beta chain) was sequenced during a study of cytomegalovirus exposure and HLA in healthy donors (dated by TCRdb to 2016 to 2017). Background on the whole study: In an earlier analysis of roughly 590 of the donors, 276 Gb of sequence data and 90 million to 120 million unique TCR beta sequences from roughly 190 million T cells were reported. The study aimed to test whether cataloging public T cell receptors could reveal signatures of past pathogen exposure. Typing coverage varied by locus: roughly 629-640 donors for A, B, C, DRB1 and DQB1; around 560 for DQA1; over 600 for DPA1; 450 to 480 for DPB1. Both class I and class II loci were covered by HLA typing, at four-digit resolution. All discovery cohort repertoires had been generated on a single sequencing platform. The T cell repertoires of 700 or so subjects were profiled by immunosequencing and related to cytomegalovirus serostatus. An early release covering 550 to 650 HLA-typed donors comprised approximately 300 gigabases of sequencing data and around 80 million unique TCR sequences. Alongside the repertoire data, information on donor age, sex, ethnicity and CMV serostatus was compiled. A later genetic analysis used genome-wide SNP genotypes for about 55% of the 666 donors, treating that subset as a discovery cohort. To decide whether each TCR beta V gene segment behaved as functional or pseudogenic, an earlier analysis of some 600 of the donors relied on high-throughput TCR beta sequencing. Because of strong linkage in the cohort, four or five DR-DQ haplotypes were treated as single units for association and clustering. High-throughput TCR immunosequencing, statistical association of individual TCRs with disease status, and machine learning were combined to predict cytomegalovirus infection status. Of the 300 to 500 genotyped donors, less than 90% were placed in the genetic ancestry cluster associated with self-reported Caucasian donors. In addition to the first cohort of around 670 subjects, a separate validation cohort of some 120 different subjects was used. To study patterns of TCR occurrence, a later analysis re-analyzed previously published TCR beta repertoires from 550 to 800 donors and added high-resolution HLA genotyping. Across 398 genotyped donors of the cohort, an average of about 240,000 unique TCR beta nucleotide sequences per donor were sequenced, and roughly 17% of those sequences were non-productive. The later analysis used no new phenotypic data to find candidate immune exposures, relying instead on TCR beta sequences and their occurrence across donors. Overall study outcomes, separate from this receptor: HLA typing was unavailable for some donors at each locus, so association tests used only the typed subset. CMV serostatus was the only immune exposure information available for the cohort. The authors suggested that the approach could potentially be extended to other disease states and immunological phenotypes. According to a later genetic analysis, donors in an Asian-associated ancestry cluster had fewer N-insertions in productive TCRs than the approximately 700-donor mean. In an earlier analysis of 587 of the donors, most TCR beta V segments appeared in productive rearrangements about 87% or about 30% of the time, broadly matching IMGT annotations. This cohort had only TCR beta chains sequenced, and the lack of alpha or paired-chain data limited which features could be detected. Three of the identified cytomegalovirus-associated TCR beta chains were confirmed in vitro to be specific for cytomegalovirus antigens. The 87-base-pair reads could not distinguish some IMGT-functional V segments, including TRBV6-2 and TRBV6-3, so those segments were excluded. The classifier was reported to diagnose cytomegalovirus status with high specificity and sensitivity in both the original and validation cohorts. The study listed over 150 TCR beta chains as associated with cytomegalovirus. Compared with equally common non-associated chains, HLA-associated TCR beta chains in a later analysis were more clonally expanded and had lower generation probabilities. According to a later analysis, TCR association rates differed among HLA loci, with DRB1 alleles showing the most associated TCRs and HLA-C alleles showing the fewest. An association between a missense DCLRE1C variant and V-gene and J-gene trimming of TCR beta chains was found in a later genetic analysis and replicated in an independent cohort. Fewer than 20 rarely observed V segments, including chromosome 9 orphons, were excluded from the earlier analysis of almost 600 of the donors because counts were too low. Sequencing depth was assumed to be roughly uniform across donors in the presence/absence analyses, though that assumption may not hold. Correlated functional status among segregating V segments might reflect linkage disequilibrium, but an unknown experimental factor could not be ruled out. Most TCR sequences were seen in very few donors, while some public TCRs were found in many individuals. A later analysis associated 17,000 or so TCR beta sequences with specific HLA alleles at a false discovery rate of 0.05. Most CMV-associated TCR beta chains appeared to be HLA-restricted in a later analysis, and the HLA associations seemed to be driven largely by CMV exposure. A group of highly shared sequence variants was considered likely to be a technical artifact of the sequencing pipeline. Strong co-occurrence of HLA alleles, especially DR and DQ, made assigning TCR associations to individual alleles difficult. According to a later analysis, parvovirus B19, influenza, CMV and Epstein-Barr virus appeared linked to several top co-occurrence clusters. A further reported finding was that TCR beta sequences accurately predicted the HLA-A and HLA-B alleles for most subjects in the first cohort.

With regard to this clone: The clone's antigen remains unknown. No base qualities exist here, and no much larger clone lies one base off it.

For CDR1 and CDR2, the germline V gene lists SGDLS and YYNGEE. The CDR3 sequence holds 14 residues, the cysteine and phenylalanine included. Just the 42-base CDR3 DNA is kept, in frame starting at base 1. Here V drops 2 bases and J drops 7 bases, and the junction holds 6 bases not matched to any gene. Receptor libraries were prepared by the immunoSEQ multiplex PCR assay. For the multiplex PCR, a mixture combining 60 forward primers for TCR Vbeta segments and 13 reverse primers for TCR Jbeta segments was used. A multiplex PCR assay on genomic DNA amplified the CDR3 region of rearranged TCR beta genes. The amplified TCR beta libraries were sequenced on the Illumina HiSeq System as 87-base-pair reads. The paper's data handling went like this. A later analysis counted 75 million to 100 million unique TCR beta chains across the 650 to 800 repertoires, and around 9.9 million of these chains were shared by at least two donors. Raw reads were error-corrected and collapsed into unique sequences with a nearest-neighbor algorithm that merged closely related sequences to remove PCR and sequencing errors. To assign V, D and J gene segments, CDR3 sequences were aligned to IMGT reference sequences. For a sequence to be retained, at least a six-nucleotide match to both a V gene segment and a J gene segment was required. Rearrangements were classified as productive when the CDR3 lacked stop codons and remained in frame with V and J, and all other rearrangements were classified as non-productive. Following IMGT convention, CDR3 was defined as the stretch from the second conserved V-encoded cysteine up to the conserved J-encoded phenylalanine. The earlier analysis of approximately 590 of the donors excluded any sequence lacking an unambiguous match to a single V gene segment. An earlier analysis of approximately 590 of the donors classified V segments as functional when productive rearrangements were above 56.7% and as segregating when the standard deviation between donors was above 5%. A statistical classification framework was built to diagnose cytomegalovirus status from the catalog of TCR beta chain sequences. V and J gene assignment, in a later analysis, came from comparing TCR nucleotide sequences with IMGT/GENE-DB human TR gene sequences. In a later analysis, CDR3 sequences and most-parsimonious VDJ recombination scenarios were assigned using the TCRdist pipeline. In a later analysis, each TCR beta chain was defined by its CDR3 amino acid sequence together with its V-gene family, and reads lacking a unique V-gene family were excluded. A later analysis removed several hundred highly shared, low-generation-probability nucleotide sequences to deal with suspected cross-contamination and a sequencing artifact. In a later analysis, a clonal expansion index was calculated for each public chain from normalized within-repertoire ranks of inferred template counts. In a later analysis, generation probabilities were computed using a VDJ recombination model fitted to out-of-frame rearrangements, and the results were checked against IGoR. In a later analysis, TCR-TCR, TCR-HLA and TCR-CMV co-occurrence was scored with hypergeometric tests, and a repertoire-size bias correction was applied to TCR pairs. False discovery rates were estimated in a later analysis by permuting HLA or CMV assignments 20 times. In a later analysis, co-occurring TCRs were grouped using DBSCAN, with TCRdist sequence similarity added in when clustering inside HLA-allele-positive subsets. Co-occurrence clustering excluded repertoires with fewer than 30,000 or more than 120,000 public chains, plus five with anomalous nucleotide sharing. This immuneACCESS table, as held by TCRdb, lists in-frame sequences with V and J called but not all clones. Of the missing ones, under half trace to an unresolved V gene in checked studies; the others have no known cause. V and J calls plus clone size are reproduced from that table; the DNA served to infer D and trimming. This sample gives about 130,000 clones in total; approximately 77% of them show up just once. 0.94% of the sample goes to the ten largest clones.

The cohort was made up of approximately 670 healthy bone marrow donors. Cohort members were all nominally healthy when sampled, although unrecorded immune exposures were likely present. The donor was CMV seronegative and belonged to the group of several hundred seronegative cohort members. A peripheral blood sample was provided by each donor, and peripheral blood mononuclear cells were used for TCR beta sequencing. Genomic DNA was extracted from the blood cell samples with the Qiagen DNeasy Blood Extraction Kit. The sequencing sample was made of PBMCs. The chain uses TRBV9 and TRBJ1-5; TRBD1 lines up with 7 middle nucleotides. The sequence derives from a woman between 55 and 75 years old in good health and CMV-seronegative. The sequenced DNA: TGTGCCAGCAGCGTTGGACAGGAGGGCCAGCCCCAGCATTTT. Its protein is CASSVGQEGQPQHF.